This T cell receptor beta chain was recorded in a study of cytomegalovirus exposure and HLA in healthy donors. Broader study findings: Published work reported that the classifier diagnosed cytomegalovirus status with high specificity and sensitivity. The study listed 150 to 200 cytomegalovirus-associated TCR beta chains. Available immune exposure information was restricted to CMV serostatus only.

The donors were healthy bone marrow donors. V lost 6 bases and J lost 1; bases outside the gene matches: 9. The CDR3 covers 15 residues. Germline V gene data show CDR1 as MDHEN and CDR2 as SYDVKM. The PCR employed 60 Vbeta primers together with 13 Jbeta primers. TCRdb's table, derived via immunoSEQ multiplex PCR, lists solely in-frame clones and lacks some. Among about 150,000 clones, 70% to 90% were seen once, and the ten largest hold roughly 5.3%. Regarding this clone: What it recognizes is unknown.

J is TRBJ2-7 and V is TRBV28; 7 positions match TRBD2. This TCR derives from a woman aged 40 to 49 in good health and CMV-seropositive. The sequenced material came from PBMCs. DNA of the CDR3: TGTGCCAGCAGCGATCCTAGCGGTCCATCCTACGAGCAGTACTTC. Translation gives CASSDPSGPSYEQYF.